This T cell receptor (beta chain) emerged from a study of cytomegalovirus exposure and HLA in healthy donors. Vbeta (60) and Jbeta (13) primers were used in the PCR. Assay used: immunoSEQ multiplex PCR; TCRdb lists only in-frame clones, some missing. The data contain 95,000 to 100,000 clones, over 60% of them singletons. A word on this clone: Its matching antigen is unknown.

Study results and caveats: A few V segments could not be told apart, such as TRBV6-2 and TRBV6-3, and were left out.

V shed 6 bases and J shed 0 bases, with 3 bases lying between them. The CDR3 has 12 amino acids. The germline V gene encodes CDR1 SGDLS and CDR2 YYNGEE. The sequenced sample consisted of PBMCs. The chain uses TRBV9 and TRBJ2-2; D call uncertain. This sequence originates from a female donor in good health and CMV-seronegative. The CDR3 DNA follows: TGTGCCAGCACTCCGAACACCGGGGAGCTGTTTTTT. Amino acids: CASTPNTGELFF.